These 27 T cell receptor beta chains share one sample of origin, sequenced in a study of T cell responses to AZD1222 COVID-19 vaccine. Sequencing was performed with immunoSEQ multiplex PCR; in TCRdb, only in-frame clones are kept and a portion is missing. The data hold around 99,000 clones, with nearly 90% observed a single time. The sequenced sample was peripheral blood, obtained 28 days after the second AZD1222 dose. The origin of the receptors is an adult who received the AZD1222 COVID-19 vaccine.

This clone was seen once. This chain joins TRBV5-5 and TRBJ1-1; D ambiguous. CDR3 length equals 13 residues. The V end was cut by 1 base, the J end by 4 bases, with 8 bases between. The V gene's germline CDR1 is SGHKS and CDR2 YYEKEE (reference sequence). The CDR3 bases are TGTGCCAGCAGCTTGCTGAGAACCACTGAAGCTTTCTTT. Encoded protein: CASSLLRTTEAFF.

This clone was detected once. The genes are TRBV6-1 and TRBJ1-1, with D tentatively TRBD1 (6 bases). Germline CDR1 is MNHNS and CDR2 is SASEGT. V lost 3 bases, J lost 1 base, and 12 bases lay in between. The CDR3 covers 15 residues. The DNA for the CDR3 is TGTGCCAGCAGTGAGGGGGCAGCGGGGAACACTGAAGCTTTCTTT. The encoded protein is CASSEGAAGNTEAFF.

V is TRBV5-1 and J is TRBJ2-7; no clear D. Looked up from germline, CDR1 is SGHRS and CDR2 is YFSETQ. The CDR3 has 15 amino acids. Between the trimmed V and J ends, which lost 3 bases and 1 base, there was a span of 14 bases. The CDR3, as DNA: TGCGCCAGCAGCTACCAGGCCGCCCCGTCCTACGAGCAGTACTTC. Its translation is CASSYQAAPSYEQYF.

This clone was recorded only once. This chain connects TRBV5-1 to TRBJ1-3; the D is unclear. Germline CDR1 is SGHRS and CDR2 is YFSETQ. Between the trimmed V and J ends, which lost 0 bases and 2 bases, there was a span of 6 bases. The CDR3 length is 14 residues. Here the CDR3 reads CASSLGSTGNTIYF. In nucleotides, the CDR3 is TGCGCCAGCAGCTTGGGGTCTACTGGAAACACCATATATTTT. Full variable domain (outside the CDR3, taken from reference TRBV5-1 and TRBJ1-3): KAGVTQTPRYLIKTRGQQVTLSCSPISGHRSVSWYQQTPGQGLQFLFEYFSETQRNKGNFPGRFSGRQFSNSRSEMNVSTLELGDSALYLCASSLGSTGNTIYFGEGSWLTVV.

The V call is TRBV11-2, the J call TRBJ1-1; D remains ambiguous. V lost 5 bases to trimming and J lost 8 bases, with 30 bases between them. This CDR3 has 18 residues. Germline V gene sequence: CDR1 SGHAT, CDR2 FQNNGV. In DNA form, the CDR3 reads TGTGCCAGCAGCCCCGCGCCCGCCCCGCCACTCCAAAGGTTAGAAGCTTTCTTT. It is translated as CASSPAPAPPLQRLEAFF.

This chain joins TRBV6-5 and TRBJ1-2; D uncertain. V was clipped by 5 bases and J by 3 bases, with 10 bases between them. CDR3 length: 13 amino acids. Per germline, CDR1 MNHEY and CDR2 SVGAGI. The CDR3 bases are TGTGCCAGCAGTCTTGGACGGGACTATGGCTACACCTTC. It is translated as CASSLGRDYGYTF.

This chain links TRBV12-3 or TRBV12-4 with TRBJ1-5; D uncertain. Between the trimmed V and J ends, which lost 6 bases and 3 bases, there was a span of 6 bases. CDR3 length equals 12 residues. DNA for the CDR3: TGTGCCAGCAGGCTAGCCAATCAGCCCCAGCATTTT. This gives the protein CASRLANQPQHF.

V is TRBV25-1 and J is TRBJ1-4, with D possibly matching TRBD1 (5 bases). This CDR3 comprises 16 residues. V dropped 2 bases and J dropped 6 bases, with 16 bases sitting between them. Per the germline V gene, CDR1 is MGHDK and CDR2 is SYGVNS. This chain's CDR3 is CASSEGGGDRYEKLFF. The CDR3 region has the DNA TGTGCCAGCAGTGAAGGTGGCGGGGACCGCTATGAAAAACTGTTTTTT.

This chain joins TRBV5-1 and TRBJ2-5; TRBD2 matches at 10 bases. CDR3 length: 17 residues. Trimming cost V 3 bases and J 2 bases; bases outside gene matches: 10. Germline loops: CDR1 SGHRS, CDR2 YFSETQ. Here the CDR3 DNA reads TGCGCCAGCAGCTATACCGGGGCTAGCGGGGGTCAAGAGACCCAGTACTTC. Translation gives CASSYTGASGGQETQYF.

The chain recombines TRBV3-1 (or the pseudogene TRBV3-2) with TRBJ1-5, with D possibly matching TRBD1 (5 bases). The CDR3 totals 15 residues. The germline V gene has CDR1 LGHDT and CDR2 YNNKEL (reference sequence). The germline V and J ends were trimmed by 0 bases and 6 bases, with 12 bases remaining between them. The CDR3 protein is CASSQDGGAGQPQHF. The CDR3 DNA follows: TGTGCCAGCAGCCAAGATGGAGGGGCTGGTCAGCCCCAGCATTTT.

The chain recombines TRBV6-5 with TRBJ2-2; D is unclear. The V end lost 2 bases, the J end lost 7 bases, and 11 bases lay between the germline ends. This CDR3 spans 14 amino acids. Germline lookup yields CDR1 MNHEY and CDR2 SVGAGI. Here the CDR3 reads CASSYGPNGGELFF. CDR3 bases: TGTGCCAGCAGTTACGGGCCTAATGGCGGGGAGCTGTTTTTT.

The J gene is TRBJ2-3, the V gene TRBV6-1; D call uncertain. The CDR3 has 14 amino acids. Germline lookup yields CDR1 MNHNS and CDR2 SASEGT. V was clipped by 3 bases and J by 6 bases, with 13 bases between them. The CDR3 nucleotides read TGTGCCAGCAGTGAGCTCGGACCCATGGATACGCAGTATTTT. This translates into CASSELGPMDTQYF.

This chain connects TRBV7-2 to TRBJ2-5; no reliable D call. The CDR3 is made up of 13 amino acids. Germline V lookup: CDR1 SGHTA, CDR2 FQGNSA. Deletions cut 5 bases from V and 5 bases from J, with 12 bases between. The CDR3 is CASSEWLLETQYF. CDR3 DNA: TGTGCCAGCAGCGAGTGGTTACTCGAGACCCAGTACTTC.

This chain uses TRBV7-6 with TRBJ1-3, with a weak D call TRBD1 (5 bases). From germline, CDR1 is SGHVS and CDR2 FNYEAQ. V gave up 6 bases and J gave up 0 bases, with 12 bases separating them. This CDR3 is built from 15 residues. CDR3 nucleotide sequence: TGTGCCAGCAGACGGACACCTGTCTCTGGAAACACCATATATTTT. Amino acids: CASRRTPVSGNTIYF.

CDR3 nucleotides: TGTGCCAGCAGTTCCCACCAGAGCTCCTACAATGAGCAGTTCTTC. Its translation is CASSSHQSSYNEQFF. The gene calls are TRBV28 and TRBJ2-1; D uncertain. With 4 bases removed from V and 0 bases from J, the gap between germline ends came to 10 bases. The CDR3 length is 15 residues. Germline CDR1 and CDR2: MDHEN and SYDVKM.

The chain employs TRBV28 and TRBJ2-7, with 9 bases lining up with TRBD1. CDR1 and CDR2 (germline): MDHEN, SYDVKM. This CDR3 has 15 amino acids. V gave up 7 bases and J gave up 2 bases; unmatched junction bases: 9. The CDR3 bases are TGTGCCAGCACATACAGGGGGCGCCATCCCTACGAGCAGTACTTC. It translates to CASTYRGRHPYEQYF.

The CDR3 spells CASSFGRVGGGNQPQHF. Here the CDR3 DNA reads TGTGCCAGCAGTTTTGGTCGGGTAGGGGGTGGCAATCAGCCCCAGCATTTT. The V and J genes are TRBV27 and TRBJ1-5; possibly TRBD1 for D (6 bases). The CDR3 has 17 amino acids. Trimming left V 3 bases short and J 2 bases short, with 17 bases between. Germline CDR1 and CDR2: MNHEY and SMNVEV (reference sequence).

The chain carries TRBV11-2 and TRBJ2-7; no firm D call. V was shortened by 3 bases and J by 3 bases, with 6 bases between the two germline ends. Germline assignment: CDR1 SGHAT and CDR2 FQNNGV. This CDR3 region has 12 residues. CDR3 in amino acids: CASSFTSYEQYF. CDR3 bases: TGTGCCAGCAGCTTTACGAGCTACGAGCAGTACTTC.

The gene calls are TRBV29-1 and TRBJ1-1; 9 nucleotides line up with TRBD1. The V segment lost 6 bases and the J segment 5 bases; nucleotides outside the gene matches: 1. CDR3 length: 11 residues. Germline V gene lookup returns CDR1 SQVTM and CDR2 ANQGSEA. The CDR3 loop reads CSVGTGTEAFF. In nucleotides, the CDR3 is TGCAGCGTGGGGACAGGGACTGAAGCTTTCTTT.

The chain combines TRBV7-2 with TRBJ1-1, with D possibly TRBD1 on 6 matching bases. V shed 1 base and J shed 1 base, with 16 bases lying between them. The CDR3 length is 17 residues. CDR1 is SGHTA, CDR2 FQGNSA, per germline. The CDR3 DNA sequence: TGTGCCAGCAGCTTAGGAGGGTCAGGGGCGAGGAACACTGAAGCTTTCTTT. Residues: CASSLGGSGARNTEAFF.

This sequence joins TRBV10-2 and TRBJ1-2; no firm D call. The CDR3 sequence is 12 residues long. Between the trimmed V and J ends, which lost 2 bases and 3 bases, there was a span of 4 bases. Germline CDR1 reads WSHSY; CDR2 reads SAAADI. CDR3 DNA: TGCGCCAGCAGTGAGAGGTACTATGGCTACACCTTC. Translated, it gives CASSERYYGYTF.

The chain joins TRBV12-3 or TRBV12-4 to TRBJ2-7; D is possibly TRBD1 (6 bases). The CDR3 is 13 amino acids. V lost 7 bases to trimming and J lost 5 bases, with 15 bases between them. The CDR3 loop is CASTQSGADEQYF. DNA of the CDR3: TGTGCCAGCACCCAGTCAGGGGCGGACGAGCAGTACTTC.

The V and J genes are TRBV7-2 and TRBJ1-5, with 10 bases fitting TRBD1. The germline V gene encodes CDR1 SGHTA and CDR2 FQGNSA. CDR3 length: 15 residues. The V and J ends lost 1 base and 7 bases, in that order; junction bases with no gene match: 4. DNA for the CDR3: TGTGCCAGCAGCTTAGGAGGGACAGGGGTACAGCCCCAGCATTTT. It encodes CASSLGGTGVQPQHF.

This chain uses TRBV6-2 or TRBV6-3 with TRBJ2-3; no firm D call. Deletions cut 5 bases from V and 7 bases from J, with 25 bases between. The V gene's germline CDR1 is MNHEY and CDR2 SVGEGT. The CDR3 sequence is 17 residues long. CDR3 nucleotides: TGTGCCAGCAGTCCACCCGAAGGCAGTGGCAAGAGGTATACGCAGTATTTT. Protein sequence: CASSPPEGSGKRYTQYF.

V usage is TRBV4-1 and J usage is TRBJ2-7; TRBD1 might be the D (6 bases). V was clipped by 3 bases and J by 1 base, with 13 bases between them. The V gene's germline CDR1 is MGHRA and CDR2 YSYEKL. The CDR3 covers 15 residues. The CDR3 sequence is CASSQGTLLSYEQYF. DNA of the CDR3: TGCGCCAGCAGCCAGGGGACACTCCTGTCCTACGAGCAGTACTTC.

The chain has TRBV30 and TRBJ1-2; possibly TRBD1 for D (5 bases). This CDR3 is 12 amino acids long. Germline V CDR1 and CDR2: GTSNPN, SVGIG (reference sequence). V was pared by 1 base and J by 7 bases, with 10 bases between. DNA for the CDR3: TGTGCCTGGAGTGAAGCAAGGGGTGGCTACACCTTC. Encoded protein: CAWSEARGGYTF.

The chain carries TRBV19 and TRBJ2-1; D may match TRBD1 or TRBD2 (5 bases each). This CDR3 region has 12 residues. The V end was cut by 7 bases, the J end by 6 bases, with 10 bases between. The germline V gene encodes CDR1 LNHDA and CDR2 SQIVND (reference sequence). CDR3 DNA: TGTGCCAGTAATTGGGGGAGCAATGAGCAGTTCTTC. Translation gives CASNWGSNEQFF.